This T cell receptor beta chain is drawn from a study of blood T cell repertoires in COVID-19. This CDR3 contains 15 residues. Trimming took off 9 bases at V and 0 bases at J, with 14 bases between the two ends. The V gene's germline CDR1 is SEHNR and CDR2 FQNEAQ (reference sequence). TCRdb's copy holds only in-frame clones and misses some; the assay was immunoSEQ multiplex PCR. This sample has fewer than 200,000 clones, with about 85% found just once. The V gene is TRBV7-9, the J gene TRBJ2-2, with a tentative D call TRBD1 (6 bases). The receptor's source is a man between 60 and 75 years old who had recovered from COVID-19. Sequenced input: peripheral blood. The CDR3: CARTGTSPNTGELFF. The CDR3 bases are TGTGCCAGAACCGGGACAAGCCCGAACACCGGGGAGCTGTTTTTT.